The subject of this entry is one T cell receptor (beta chain). Germline V CDR1 and CDR2: SGHDT, YYEEEE. The CDR3 length is 13 residues. Deletions cut 4 bases from V and 3 bases from J, with 8 bases between. The data were taken from a study of T cells in localized non-small cell lung cancer. This table comes from immunoSEQ multiplex PCR, and its TCRdb copy is limited to in-frame clones, with some not included. The sample carries around 92,000 clones, approximately 90% recorded once. Here the sequenced sample was PBMCs, taken before any cancer treatment. The clonotype originates from a woman aged 40-69 years with stage II squamous cell lung carcinoma. The rearrangement uses TRBV5-6 and TRBJ1-5, with a tentative D call TRBD1 (5 bases). This CDR3 is CASSQGVNQPQHF. The CDR3 nucleotides read TGTGCCAGCAGCCAGGGCGTCAATCAGCCCCAGCATTTT.